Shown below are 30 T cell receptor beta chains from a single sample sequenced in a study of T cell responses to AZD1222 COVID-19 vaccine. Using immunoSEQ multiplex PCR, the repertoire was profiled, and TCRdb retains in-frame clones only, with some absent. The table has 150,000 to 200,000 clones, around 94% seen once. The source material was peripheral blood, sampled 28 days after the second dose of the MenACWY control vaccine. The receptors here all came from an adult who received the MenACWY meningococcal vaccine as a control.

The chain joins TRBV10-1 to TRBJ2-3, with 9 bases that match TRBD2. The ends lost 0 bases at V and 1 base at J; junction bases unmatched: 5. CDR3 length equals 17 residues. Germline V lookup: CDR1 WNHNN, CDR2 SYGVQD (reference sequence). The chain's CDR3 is CASSESVLAGRTDTQYF. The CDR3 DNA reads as TGCGCCAGCAGTGAGTCGGTACTAGCGGGCCGCACAGATACGCAGTATTTT.

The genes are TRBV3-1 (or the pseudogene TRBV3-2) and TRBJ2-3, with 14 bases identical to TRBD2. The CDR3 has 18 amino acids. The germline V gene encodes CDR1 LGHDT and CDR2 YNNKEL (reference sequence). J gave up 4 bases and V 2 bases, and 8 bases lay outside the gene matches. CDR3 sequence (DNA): TGTGCCAGCAGCCAACCCGGGACTAGCGGGAGCCGTGCAGATACGCAGTATTTT. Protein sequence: CASSQPGTSGSRADTQYF.

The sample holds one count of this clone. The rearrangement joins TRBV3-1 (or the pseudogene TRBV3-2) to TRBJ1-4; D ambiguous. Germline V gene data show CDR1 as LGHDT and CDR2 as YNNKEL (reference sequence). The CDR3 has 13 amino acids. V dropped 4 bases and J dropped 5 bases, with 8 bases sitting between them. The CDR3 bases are TGTGCCAGCAGCCTCCAGTTAAATGAAAAACTGTTTTTT. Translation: CASSLQLNEKLFF.

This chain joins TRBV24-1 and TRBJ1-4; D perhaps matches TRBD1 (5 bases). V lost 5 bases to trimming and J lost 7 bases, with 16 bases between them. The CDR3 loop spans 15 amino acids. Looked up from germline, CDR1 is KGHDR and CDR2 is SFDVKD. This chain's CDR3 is CATSAYGTGGEKLFF. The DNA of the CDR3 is TGTGCCACCAGTGCCTACGGGACCGGGGGTGAAAAACTGTTTTTT.

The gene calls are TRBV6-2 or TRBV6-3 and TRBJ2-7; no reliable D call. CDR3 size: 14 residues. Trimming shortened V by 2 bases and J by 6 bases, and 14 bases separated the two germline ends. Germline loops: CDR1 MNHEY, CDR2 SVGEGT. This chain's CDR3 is CASSYPARSVEQYF. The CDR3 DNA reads TGTGCCAGCAGTTACCCGGCCCGTTCGGTCGAGCAGTACTTC.

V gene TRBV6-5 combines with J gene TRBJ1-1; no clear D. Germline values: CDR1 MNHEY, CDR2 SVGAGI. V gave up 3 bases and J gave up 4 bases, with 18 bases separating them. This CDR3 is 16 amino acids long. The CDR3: CASSYIKFGVGTEAFF. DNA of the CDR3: TGTGCCAGCAGTTATATCAAGTTCGGCGTAGGCACTGAAGCTTTCTTT.

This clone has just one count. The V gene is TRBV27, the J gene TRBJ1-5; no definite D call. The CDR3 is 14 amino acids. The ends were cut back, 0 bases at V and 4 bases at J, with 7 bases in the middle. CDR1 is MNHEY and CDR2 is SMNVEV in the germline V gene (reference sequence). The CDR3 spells CASSLSLGNQPQHF. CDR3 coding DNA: TGTGCCAGCAGTTTATCGCTCGGGAATCAGCCCCAGCATTTT.

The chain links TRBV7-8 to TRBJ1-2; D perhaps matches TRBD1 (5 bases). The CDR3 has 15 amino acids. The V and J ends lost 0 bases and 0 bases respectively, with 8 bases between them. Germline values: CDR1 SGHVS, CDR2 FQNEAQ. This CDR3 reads CASSLARGSNYGYTF. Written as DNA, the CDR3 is TGTGCCAGCAGCTTAGCGAGGGGATCTAACTATGGCTACACCTTC.

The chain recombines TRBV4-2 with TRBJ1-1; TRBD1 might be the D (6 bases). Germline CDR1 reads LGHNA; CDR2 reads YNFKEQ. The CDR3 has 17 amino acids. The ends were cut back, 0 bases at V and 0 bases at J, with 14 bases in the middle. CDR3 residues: CASSQEGGGTVNTEAFF. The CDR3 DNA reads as TGTGCCAGCAGCCAAGAAGGGGGTGGGACGGTGAACACTGAAGCTTTCTTT.

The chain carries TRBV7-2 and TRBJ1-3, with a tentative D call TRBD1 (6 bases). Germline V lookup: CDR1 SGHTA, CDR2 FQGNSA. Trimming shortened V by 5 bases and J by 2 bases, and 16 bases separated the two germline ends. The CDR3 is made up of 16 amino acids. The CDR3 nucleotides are TGTGCCAGCAGCCCCTCAGGGGCAGGGACTGGAAACACCATATATTTT. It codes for CASSPSGAGTGNTIYF. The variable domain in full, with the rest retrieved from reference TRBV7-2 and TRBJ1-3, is GAGVSQSPSNKVTEKGKDVELRCDPISGHTALYWYRQSLGQGLEFLIYFQGNSAPDKSGLPSDRFSAERTGGSVSTLTIQRTQQEDSAVYLCASSPSGAGTGNTIYFGEGSWLTVV.

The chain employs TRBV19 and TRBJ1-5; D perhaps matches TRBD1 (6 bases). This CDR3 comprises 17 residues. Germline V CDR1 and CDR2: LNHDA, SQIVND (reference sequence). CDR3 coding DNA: TGTGCGACGAACATAGGACAGAAGGGTGGGAGCAATCAGCCCCAGCATTTT. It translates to CATNIGQKGGSNQPQHF.

CDR3 loop: CASSEVGTNQPQHF. DNA for the CDR3: TGTGCCAGCAGTGAAGTCGGGACCAATCAGCCCCAGCATTTT. The chain combines TRBV2 with TRBJ1-5, with TRBD1 as a possible D gene (5 bases). The CDR3 is made up of 14 amino acids. CDR1 is SNHLY, CDR2 FYNNEI, per germline. Trimming removed 1 base from V and 3 bases from J, with 7 bases in between.

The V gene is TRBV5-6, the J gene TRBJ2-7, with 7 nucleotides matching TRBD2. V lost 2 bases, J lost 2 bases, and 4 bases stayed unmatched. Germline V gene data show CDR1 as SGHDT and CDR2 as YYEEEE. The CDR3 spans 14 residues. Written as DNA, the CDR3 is TGTGCCAGCAGCTTAGCGGGAAACCCCTACGAGCAGTACTTC. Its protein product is CASSLAGNPYEQYF. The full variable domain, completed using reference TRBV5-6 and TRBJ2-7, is DAGVTQSPTHLIKTRGQQVTLRCSPKSGHDTVSWYQQALGQGPQFIFQYYEEEERQRGNFPDRFSGHQFPNYSSELNVNALLLGDSALYLCASSLAGNPYEQYFGPGTRLTVT.

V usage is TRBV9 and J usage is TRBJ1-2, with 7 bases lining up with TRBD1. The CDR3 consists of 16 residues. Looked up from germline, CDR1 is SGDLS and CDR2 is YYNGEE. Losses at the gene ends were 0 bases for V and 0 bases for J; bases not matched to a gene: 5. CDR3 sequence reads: CASSVGLQGTNYGYTF. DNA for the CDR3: TGTGCCAGCAGCGTAGGGTTACAGGGGACTAACTATGGCTACACCTTC.

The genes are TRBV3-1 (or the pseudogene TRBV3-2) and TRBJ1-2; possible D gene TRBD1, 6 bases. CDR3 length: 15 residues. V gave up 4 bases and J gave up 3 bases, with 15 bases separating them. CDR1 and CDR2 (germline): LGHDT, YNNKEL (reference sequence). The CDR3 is CASSPNGGRHYGYTF. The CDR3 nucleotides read TGTGCCAGCAGCCCGAATGGGGGCAGGCACTATGGCTACACCTTC.

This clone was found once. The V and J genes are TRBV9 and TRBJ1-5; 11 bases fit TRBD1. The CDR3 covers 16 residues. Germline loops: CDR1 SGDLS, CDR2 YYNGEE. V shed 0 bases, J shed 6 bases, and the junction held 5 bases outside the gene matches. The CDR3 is CASSVGDRGSTQPQHF. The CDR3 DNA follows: TGTGCCAGCAGCGTAGGGGACAGGGGGTCGACTCAGCCCCAGCATTTT.

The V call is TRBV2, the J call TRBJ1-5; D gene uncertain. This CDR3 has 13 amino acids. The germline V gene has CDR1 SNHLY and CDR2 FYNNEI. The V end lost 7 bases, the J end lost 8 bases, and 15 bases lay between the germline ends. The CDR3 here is CASNSDGMEPQHF. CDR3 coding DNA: TGTGCCAGCAACTCCGACGGGATGGAGCCCCAGCATTTT. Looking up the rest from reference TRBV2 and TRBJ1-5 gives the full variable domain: EPEVTQTPSHQVTQMGQEVILRCVPISNHLYFYWYRQILGQKVEFLVSFYNNEISEKSEIFDDQFSVERPDGSNFTLKIRSTKLEDSAMYFCASNSDGMEPQHFGDGTRLSIL.

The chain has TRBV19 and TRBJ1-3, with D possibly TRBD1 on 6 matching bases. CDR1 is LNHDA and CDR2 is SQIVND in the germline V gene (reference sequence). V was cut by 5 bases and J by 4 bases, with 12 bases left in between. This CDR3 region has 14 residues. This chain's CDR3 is CASSVTGGGNTIYF. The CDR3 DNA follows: TGTGCCAGTAGTGTAACTGGGGGCGGAAACACCATATATTTT.

This CDR3 reads CSVEIWSANYGYTF. In DNA, the CDR3 is TGCAGCGTTGAGATTTGGAGCGCTAACTATGGCTACACCTTC. V gene TRBV29-1 combines with J gene TRBJ1-2; D not certain. CDR1 SQVTM and CDR2 ANQGSEA come from the germline V gene. Trimming took off 3 bases at V and 0 bases at J, with 11 bases between the two ends. This CDR3 contains 14 residues.

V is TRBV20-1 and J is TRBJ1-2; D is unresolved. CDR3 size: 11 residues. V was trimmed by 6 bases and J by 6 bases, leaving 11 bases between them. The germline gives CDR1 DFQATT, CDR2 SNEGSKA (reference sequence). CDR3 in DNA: TGCAGTGCCCCTGGGAGGGATGGCTACACCTTC. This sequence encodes CSAPGRDGYTF.

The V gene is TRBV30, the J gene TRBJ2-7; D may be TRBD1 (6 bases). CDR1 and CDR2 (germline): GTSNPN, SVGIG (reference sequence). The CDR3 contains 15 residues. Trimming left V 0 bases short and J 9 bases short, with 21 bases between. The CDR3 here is CAWSVNRALSEGQYF. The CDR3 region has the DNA TGTGCCTGGAGTGTAAACAGGGCTCTCTCCGAGGGGCAGTACTTC.

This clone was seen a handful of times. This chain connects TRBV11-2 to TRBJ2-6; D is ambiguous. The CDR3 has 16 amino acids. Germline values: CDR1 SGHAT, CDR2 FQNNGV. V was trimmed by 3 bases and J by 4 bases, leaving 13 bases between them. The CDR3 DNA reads TGTGCCAGCAGCTTGGGAAGGCTGGCGGGGGCCAACGTCCTGACTTTC. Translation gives CASSLGRLAGANVLTF.

CDR3 sequence: CASIQGVQNSPLHF. The CDR3 DNA sequence: TGTGCCAGCATCCAAGGGGTCCAAAATTCACCCCTCCACTTT. The rearrangement links TRBV28 to TRBJ1-6, with D possibly TRBD1 on 5 matching bases. CDR3 length: 14 residues. Trimming stripped 7 bases from V and 7 bases from J, with 14 bases between. CDR1 is MDHEN, CDR2 SYDVKM, per germline.

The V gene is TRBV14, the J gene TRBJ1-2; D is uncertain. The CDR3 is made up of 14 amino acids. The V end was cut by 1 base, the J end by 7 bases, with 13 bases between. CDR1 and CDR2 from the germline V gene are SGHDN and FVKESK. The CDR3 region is CASSQASGRFGYTF. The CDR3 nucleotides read TGTGCCAGCAGCCAAGCCTCGGGCAGGTTTGGCTACACCTTC. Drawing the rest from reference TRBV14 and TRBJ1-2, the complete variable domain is EAGVTQFPSHSVIEKGQTVTLRCDPISGHDNLYWYRRVMGKEIKFLLHFVKESKQDESGMPNNRFLAERTGGTYSTLKVQPAELEDSGVYFCASSQASGRFGYTFGSGTRLTVV.

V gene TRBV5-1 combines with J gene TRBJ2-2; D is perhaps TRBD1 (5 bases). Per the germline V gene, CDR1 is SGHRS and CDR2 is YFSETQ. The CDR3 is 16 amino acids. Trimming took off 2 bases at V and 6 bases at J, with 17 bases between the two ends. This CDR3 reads CASSFSTEQVSGELFF. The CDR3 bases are TGCGCCAGCAGCTTTTCTACCGAACAGGTGTCCGGGGAGCTGTTTTTT.

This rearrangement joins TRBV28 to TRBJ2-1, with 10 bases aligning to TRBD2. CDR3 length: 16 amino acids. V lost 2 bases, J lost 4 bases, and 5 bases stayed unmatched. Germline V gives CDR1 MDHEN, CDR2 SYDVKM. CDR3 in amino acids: CASSLVSGGAYNEQFF. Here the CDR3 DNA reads TGTGCCAGCAGTTTAGTCAGCGGGGGGGCTTACAATGAGCAGTTCTTC. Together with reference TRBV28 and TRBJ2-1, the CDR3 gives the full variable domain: DVKVTQSSRYLVKRTGEKVFLECVQDMDHENMFWYRQDPGLGLRLIYFSYDVKMKEKGDIPEGYSVSREKKERFSLILESASTNQTSMYLCASSLVSGGAYNEQFFGPGTRLTVL.

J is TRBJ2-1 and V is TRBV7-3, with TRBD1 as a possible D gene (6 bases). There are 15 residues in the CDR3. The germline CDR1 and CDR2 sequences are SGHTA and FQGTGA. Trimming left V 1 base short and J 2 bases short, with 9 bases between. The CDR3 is CASSLMPGAYNEQFF. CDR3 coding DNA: TGTGCCAGCAGCTTAATGCCAGGGGCCTACAATGAGCAGTTCTTC.

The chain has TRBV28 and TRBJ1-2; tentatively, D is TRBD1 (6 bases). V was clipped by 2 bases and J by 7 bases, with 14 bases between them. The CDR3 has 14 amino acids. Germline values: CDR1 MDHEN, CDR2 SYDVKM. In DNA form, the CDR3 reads TGTGCCAGCAGTTTACCAGGGGCCGTTCCTGGCTACACCTTC. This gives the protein CASSLPGAVPGYTF.

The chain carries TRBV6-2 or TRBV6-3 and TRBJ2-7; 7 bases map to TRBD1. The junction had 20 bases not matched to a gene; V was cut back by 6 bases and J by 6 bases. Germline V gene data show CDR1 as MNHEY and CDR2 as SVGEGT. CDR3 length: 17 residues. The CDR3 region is CASSNLILDRPGTEQYF. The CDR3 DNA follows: TGTGCCAGCAGCAACCTCATACTGGACAGGCCTGGGACCGAGCAGTACTTC.

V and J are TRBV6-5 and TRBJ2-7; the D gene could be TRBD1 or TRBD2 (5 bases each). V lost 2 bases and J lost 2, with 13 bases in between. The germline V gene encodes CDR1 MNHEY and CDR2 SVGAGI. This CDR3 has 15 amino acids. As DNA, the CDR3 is TGTGCCAGCAGTTACGGTTGGGACGGCGCCTACGAGCAGTACTTC. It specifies CASSYGWDGAYEQYF.